Described below is a single T cell receptor beta chain sequence and its context. This clonotype has at least ten counts. Its antigen is not yet known. No base-level quality is on record; no much larger clone is a single base apart. This sample was taken from a study of human T cells and chemical hapten exposure (dated by TCRdb to the early 2020s). For the study in its entirety: For sensitization, 2% DPC in acetone was applied to a 2 cm by 2 cm area of upper inner arm skin. Patch testing on the upper back used Finn chambers containing 0.01% DPC, with scoring done after 6 days according to International Contact Dermatitis Research Group standards. Libraries were combined into a pool for sequencing, and differences in TCR yield between samples came mainly from small differences in library volumes within the pool. In alopecia patients, the study followed how the peripheral blood TCR repertoire changed in vivo over primary and secondary sensitization to diphenylcyclopropenone (DPC), a hapten. Patients additionally received weekly therapeutic DPC doses to the scalp throughout the approximately 25-week study period. Blood samples were taken from patients before sensitization (week 0) and at 2, 6 and about 24 weeks after DPC sensitization. Alopecia areata with under or over 50% scalp involvement, alopecia totalis and alopecia universalis were represented in the patient cohort, which was mostly female. Approximately 30 alopecia patients provided blood for TCR sequencing at one to four time points (pre-sensitization, 2, 6 and 24 weeks).

The time point label on this specimen signifies: pre-sensitization, week 0. The meaning of the sample's treatment or condition label: therapeutic diphenylcyclopropenone sensitization with weekly scalp DPC. At each patch-test visit, blood was drawn before the patch test was applied. Eligible patients were aged 18 to 70, diagnosed with alopecia, deemed suitable for DPC therapy, and excluded if pregnant. Total RNA was extracted from unfractionated whole blood that had been collected in Tempus Blood RNA tubes. Looking up the germline V gene yields CDR1 MDHEN and CDR2 SYDVKM. The CDR3 has 17 amino acids, counting the end cysteine and phenylalanine. The entry retains the CDR3 DNA only, 51 bases that are in frame from base 1. V trim: 5 bases; J trim: 2 bases; unmatched bases: 7. General study outcomes and caveats: Repeated subsampling changed both the strength of the expansion versus patch-test correlation and the threshold at which the correlation became significant. Expanded TCRs formed significantly more large CDR3 similarity clusters than pre-sensitization or healthy control sets, consistent with antigen-driven responses. Alopecia, a presumed autoimmune disease, was present in all patients, so the immune response of the patients might differ from that of healthy individuals. DPC sensitization did not change how many TCRs were above 1 in 1000 frequency, and no evidence was found of alterations in global repertoire structure. The number of PT1 expanded TCRs positively correlated with patch test score, significant at thresholds 8, 16 and 32 but not 4.

The method behind the library was RACE. Instrument on record: NextSeq 500. Library preparation attached unique molecular identifiers to individual cDNA molecules for quantitative, reproducible TCR counting. Each blood RNA sample was used to sequence both TCR alpha and TCR beta chains. Per the source publication's procedure: The median number of TCRs per sample was 95,638, ranging from roughly 20,000 to 700,000. V, J and CDR3 annotation of the TCR reads was carried out using the Decombinator software suite. To make PS versus PT1 abundance plots, every sample was subsampled to the same number of TCRs (28,000). Expanded TCRs were defined as absent before sensitization and observed at least eight times at the 2-week time point. TCRdb reran the public reads through fastp at Q25 and MiXCR, keeping productive beta chains. All rows with the same CDR3 protein become a single entry with the most common DNA and genes. TCRdb assigned the V and J calls; the authors' analysis was not used. For this sample the table gives 200,000 to 300,000 distinct CDR3 sequences, of which about 8.6% were detected only once. Around 2.5% of the sample goes to the ten largest clones.

The chain is encoded by TRBV28 joined to TRBJ2-2, and 11 junction bases match TRBD2. The receptor comes from a woman between 40 and 50 years old with alopecia areata. Some clones in this sample may be carry-over from other donors' samples. The sequencing used whole blood, collected in connection with sensitization to the hapten diphenylcyclopropenone (DPC). CDR3 reads: CASSPLAGGLNTGELFF. The DNA sequence is given as TGTGCCAGCAGTCCCCTAGCGGGAGGACTAAACACCGGGGAGCTGTTTTTT.